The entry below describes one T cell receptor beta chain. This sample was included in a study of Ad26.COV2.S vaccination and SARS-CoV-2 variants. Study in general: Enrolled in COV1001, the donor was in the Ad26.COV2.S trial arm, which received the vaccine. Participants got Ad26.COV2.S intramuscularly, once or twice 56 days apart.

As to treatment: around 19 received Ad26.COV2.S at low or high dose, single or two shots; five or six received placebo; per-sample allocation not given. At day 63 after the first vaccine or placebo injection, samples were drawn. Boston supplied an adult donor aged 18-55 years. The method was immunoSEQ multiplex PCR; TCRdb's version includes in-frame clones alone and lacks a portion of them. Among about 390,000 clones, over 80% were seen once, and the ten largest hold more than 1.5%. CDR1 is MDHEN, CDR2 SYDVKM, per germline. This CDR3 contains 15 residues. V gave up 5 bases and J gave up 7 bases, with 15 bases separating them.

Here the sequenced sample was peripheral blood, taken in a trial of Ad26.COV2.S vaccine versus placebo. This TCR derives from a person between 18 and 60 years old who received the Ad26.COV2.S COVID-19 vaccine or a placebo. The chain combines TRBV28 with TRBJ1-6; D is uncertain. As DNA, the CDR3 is TGTGCCAGCAGTGTCCCCGGCAACACCAATTCACCCCTCCACTTT. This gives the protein CASSVPGNTNSPLHF.